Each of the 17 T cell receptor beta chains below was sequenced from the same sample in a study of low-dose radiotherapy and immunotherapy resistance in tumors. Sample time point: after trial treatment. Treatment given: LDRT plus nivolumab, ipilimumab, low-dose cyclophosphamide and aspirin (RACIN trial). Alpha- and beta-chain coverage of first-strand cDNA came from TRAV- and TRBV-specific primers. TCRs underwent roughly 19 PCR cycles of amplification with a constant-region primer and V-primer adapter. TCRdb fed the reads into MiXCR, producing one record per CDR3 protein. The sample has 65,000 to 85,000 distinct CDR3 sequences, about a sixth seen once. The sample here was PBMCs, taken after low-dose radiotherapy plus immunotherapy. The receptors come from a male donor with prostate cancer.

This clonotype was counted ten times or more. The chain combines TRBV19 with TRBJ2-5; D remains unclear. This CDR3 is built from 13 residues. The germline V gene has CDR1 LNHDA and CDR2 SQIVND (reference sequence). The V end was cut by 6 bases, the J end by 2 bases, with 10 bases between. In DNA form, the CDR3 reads TGTGCCAGTAGGAAGACAAGACAAGAGACCCAGTACTTC. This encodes CASRKTRQETQYF.

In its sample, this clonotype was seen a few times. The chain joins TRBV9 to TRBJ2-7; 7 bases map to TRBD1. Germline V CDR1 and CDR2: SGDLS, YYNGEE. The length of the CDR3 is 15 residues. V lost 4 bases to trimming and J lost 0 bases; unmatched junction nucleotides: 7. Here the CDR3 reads CASSRQGLGSYEQYF. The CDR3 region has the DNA TGTGCCAGCAGCAGACAGGGCCTGGGCTCCTACGAGCAGTACTTC.

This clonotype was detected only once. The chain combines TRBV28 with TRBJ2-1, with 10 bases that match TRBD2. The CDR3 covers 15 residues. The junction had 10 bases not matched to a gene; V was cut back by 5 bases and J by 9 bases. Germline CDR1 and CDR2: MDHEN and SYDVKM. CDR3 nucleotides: TGTGCCAGCAGTCGAACAGCGGGAGGGCTCGGTGAGCAGTTCTTC. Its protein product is CASSRTAGGLGEQFF. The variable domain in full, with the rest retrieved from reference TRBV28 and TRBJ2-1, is DVKVTQSSRYLVKRTGEKVFLECVQDMDHENMFWYRQDPGLGLRLIYFSYDVKMKEKGDIPEGYSVSREKKERFSLILESASTNQTSMYLCASSRTAGGLGEQFFGPGTRLTVL.

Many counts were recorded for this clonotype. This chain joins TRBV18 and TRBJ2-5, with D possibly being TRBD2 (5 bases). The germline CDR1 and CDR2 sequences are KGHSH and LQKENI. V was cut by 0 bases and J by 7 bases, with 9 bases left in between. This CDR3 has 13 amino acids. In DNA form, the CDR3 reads TGTGCCAGCTCACCACCGATCAGCGGGACCCAGTACTTC. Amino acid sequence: CASSPPISGTQYF.

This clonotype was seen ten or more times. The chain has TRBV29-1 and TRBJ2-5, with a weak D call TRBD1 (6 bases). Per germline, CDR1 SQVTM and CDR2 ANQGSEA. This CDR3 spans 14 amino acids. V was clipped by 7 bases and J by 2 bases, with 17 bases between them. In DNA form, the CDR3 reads TGCAGCGCCCGGGGCTGGGGGCGGCAAGAGACCCAGTACTTC. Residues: CSARGWGRQETQYF.

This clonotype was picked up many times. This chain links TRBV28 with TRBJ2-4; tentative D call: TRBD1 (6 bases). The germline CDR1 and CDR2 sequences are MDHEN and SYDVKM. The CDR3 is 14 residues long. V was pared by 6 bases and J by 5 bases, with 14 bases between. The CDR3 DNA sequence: TGTGCCAGCAGGTCAGGGGAGTTACAAAACATTCAGTACTTC. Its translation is CASRSGELQNIQYF.

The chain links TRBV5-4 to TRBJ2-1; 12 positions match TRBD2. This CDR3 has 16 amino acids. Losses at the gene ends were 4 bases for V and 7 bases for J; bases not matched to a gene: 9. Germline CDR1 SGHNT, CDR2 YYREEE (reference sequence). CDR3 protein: CASSHRLAGEANEQFF. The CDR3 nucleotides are TGTGCCAGCAGCCACAGACTAGCGGGAGAAGCGAATGAGCAGTTCTTC.

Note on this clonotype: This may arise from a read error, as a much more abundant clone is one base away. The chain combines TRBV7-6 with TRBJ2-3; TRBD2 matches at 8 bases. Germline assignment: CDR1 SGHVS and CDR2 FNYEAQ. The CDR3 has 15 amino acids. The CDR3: CANSLAGTGTDTQYF. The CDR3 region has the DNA TGTGCCAACAGCTTAGCGGGAACGGGAACAGATACGCAGTATTTT.

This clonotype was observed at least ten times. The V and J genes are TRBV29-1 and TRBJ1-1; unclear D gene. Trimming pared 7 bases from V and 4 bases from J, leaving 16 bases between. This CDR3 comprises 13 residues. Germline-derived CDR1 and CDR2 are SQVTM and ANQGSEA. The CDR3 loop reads CSAPRVGSTEAFF. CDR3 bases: TGCAGCGCACCAAGGGTAGGGAGCACTGAAGCTTTCTTT.

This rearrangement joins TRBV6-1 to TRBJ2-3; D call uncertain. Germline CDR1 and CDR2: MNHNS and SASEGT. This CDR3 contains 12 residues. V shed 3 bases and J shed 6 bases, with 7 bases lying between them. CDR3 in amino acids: CASSEGLDTQYF. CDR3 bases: TGTGCCAGCAGTGAGGGGTTGGATACGCAGTATTTT.

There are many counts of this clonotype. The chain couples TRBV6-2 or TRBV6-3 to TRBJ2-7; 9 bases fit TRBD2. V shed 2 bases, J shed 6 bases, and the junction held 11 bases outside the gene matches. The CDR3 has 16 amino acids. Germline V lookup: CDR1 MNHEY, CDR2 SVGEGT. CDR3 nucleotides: TGTGCCAGCAGTTACATGCGGGCTAGCGGGACCCTCGAGCAGTACTTC. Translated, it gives CASSYMRASGTLEQYF.

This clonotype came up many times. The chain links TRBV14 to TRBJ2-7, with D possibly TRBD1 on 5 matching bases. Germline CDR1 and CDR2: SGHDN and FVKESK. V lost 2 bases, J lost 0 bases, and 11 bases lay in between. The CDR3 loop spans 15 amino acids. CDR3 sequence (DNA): TGTGCCAGCAGCCAATGGGGCCCGAGCTCCTACGAGCAGTACTTC. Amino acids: CASSQWGPSSYEQYF.

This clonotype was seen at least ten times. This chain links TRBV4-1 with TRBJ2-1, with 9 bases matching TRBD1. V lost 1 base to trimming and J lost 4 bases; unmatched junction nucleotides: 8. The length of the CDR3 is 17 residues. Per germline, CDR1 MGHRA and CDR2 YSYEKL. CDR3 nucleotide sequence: TGCGCCAGCAGCCAAGCCCTACTCGGGACAGGGTACAATGAGCAGTTCTTC. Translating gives CASSQALLGTGYNEQFF.

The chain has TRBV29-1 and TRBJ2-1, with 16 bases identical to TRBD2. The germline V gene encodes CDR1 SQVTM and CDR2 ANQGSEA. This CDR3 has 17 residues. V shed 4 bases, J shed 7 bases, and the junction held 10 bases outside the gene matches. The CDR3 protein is CSVAGGLAGGPGNEQFF. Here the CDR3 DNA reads TGCAGCGTTGCGGGGGGACTAGCGGGGGGGCCCGGGAATGAGCAGTTCTTC.

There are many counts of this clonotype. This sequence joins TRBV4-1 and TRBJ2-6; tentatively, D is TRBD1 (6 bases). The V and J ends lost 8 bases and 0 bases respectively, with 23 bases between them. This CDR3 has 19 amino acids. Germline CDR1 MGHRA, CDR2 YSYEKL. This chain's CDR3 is CASRLRGQSDSSGANVLTF. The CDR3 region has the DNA TGCGCCAGCCGCCTTAGGGGACAATCGGATTCCTCTGGGGCCAACGTCCTGACTTTC.

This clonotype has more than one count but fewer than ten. This chain's CDR3 is CASSFDNYYGYTF. In nucleotides, the CDR3 is TGCGCCAGCAGCTTCGACAACTACTATGGCTACACCTTC. The chain joins TRBV5-1 to TRBJ1-2; unclear D gene. Per germline, CDR1 SGHRS and CDR2 YFSETQ. V was cut by 2 bases and J by 3 bases, with 8 bases left in between. The CDR3 loop spans 13 amino acids.

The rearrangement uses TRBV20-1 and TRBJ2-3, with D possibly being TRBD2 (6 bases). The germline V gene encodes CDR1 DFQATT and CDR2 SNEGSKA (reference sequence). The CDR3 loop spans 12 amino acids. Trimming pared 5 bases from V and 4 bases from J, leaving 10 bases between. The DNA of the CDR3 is TGCAGTGCTCCGGGGGAAGCAGATACGCAGTATTTT. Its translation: CSAPGEADTQYF.